Below, 13 T cell receptor beta chains from the same sample are listed, as sequenced in a study of vaccination and CD4 T cells after COVID-19. With the Oncomine TCR Beta short-read assay, DNA from cultured CD4+ T cells was sequenced. One entry per CDR3 protein, called by TCRdb with MiXCR from the PCR reads. The table shows about 20,000 distinct CDR3 sequences, with roughly half occurring only once. No antigen has been assigned to these receptors. Stated treatment: 10-day PBMC culture with coronavirus spike peptide pools or control peptides (ViraFEST assay). The sample taken for sequencing was CD4+ T cells from blood, cultured in vitro. Receptor source: a human donor who had recovered from COVID-19.

The chain recombines TRBV5-1 with TRBJ2-5; no firm D call. Germline V lookup: CDR1 SGHRS, CDR2 YFSETQ. Between the trimmed V and J ends, which lost 0 bases and 4 bases, there was a span of 10 bases. This CDR3 region has 14 residues. CDR3: CASSLASSGETQYF. DNA for the CDR3: TGCGCCAGCAGCTTGGCGTCGAGTGGAGAGACCCAGTACTTC.

The chain carries TRBV18 and TRBJ2-5, with D perhaps being TRBD1 or TRBD2 (5 bases each). Germline V CDR1 and CDR2: KGHSH, LQKENI. V gave up 2 bases and J gave up 5 bases, with 12 bases separating them. This CDR3 spans 14 amino acids. The CDR3 bases are TGTGCCAGCTCACCAGGGTCGGGGCGCGAGACCCAGTACTTC. This sequence encodes CASSPGSGRETQYF. Full variable domain (outside the CDR3, taken from reference TRBV18 and TRBJ2-5): NAGVMQNPRHLVRRRGQEARLRCSPMKGHSHVYWYRQLPEEGLKFMVYLQKENIIDESGMPKERFSAEFPKEGPSILRIQQVVRGDSAAYFCASSPGSGRETQYFGPGTRLLVL.

This rearrangement joins TRBV2 to TRBJ1-3, with 8 bases lining up with TRBD1. CDR3 length: 14 residues. CDR1 and CDR2 (germline): SNHLY, FYNNEI. The V and J ends lost 6 bases and 4 bases, in that order; junction bases with no gene match: 5. CDR3 DNA sequence: TGTGCCAGCAGGGGGGACAGGATCGGAAACACCATATATTTT. Protein sequence: CASRGDRIGNTIYF.

This chain links TRBV27 with TRBJ2-2, with 11 bases that match TRBD2. Germline values: CDR1 MNHEY, CDR2 SMNVEV (reference sequence). Trimming took 3 bases from V and 6 from J; bases not matched to a gene: 6. CDR3 length equals 16 residues. CDR3 nucleotides: TGTGCCAGCAGTTTTAGCGGGAGGGCCTTTGCCGGGGAGCTGTTTTTT. This translates into CASSFSGRAFAGELFF.

The V and J genes are TRBV4-2 and TRBJ2-1, with D hard to call. V lost 1 base and J 7 bases, leaving 14 bases between the germline ends. CDR1 is LGHNA, CDR2 YNFKEQ, per germline. This CDR3 comprises 15 residues. In DNA form, the CDR3 reads TGTGCCAGCAGCCAAGCCTCCGCGGTTCTAAATGAGCAGTTCTTC. Translated, it gives CASSQASAVLNEQFF.

The chain joins TRBV5-1 to TRBJ2-1, with D perhaps TRBD2 (5 bases). CDR1 is SGHRS, CDR2 YFSETQ, per germline. CDR3 length: 13 residues. V was cut by 2 bases and J by 7 bases, with 10 bases left in between. CDR3 in amino acids: CASSLAEKNEQFF. Written as DNA, the CDR3 is TGCGCCAGCAGCTTAGCGGAAAAGAATGAGCAGTTCTTC. The full variable domain, with the rest looked up from reference TRBV5-1 and TRBJ2-1, is KAGVTQTPRYLIKTRGQQVTLSCSPISGHRSVSWYQQTPGQGLQFLFEYFSETQRNKGNFPGRFSGRQFSNSRSEMNVSTLELGDSALYLCASSLAEKNEQFFGPGTRLTVL.

The sample holds a few counts of this clonotype. V gene TRBV7-8 combines with J gene TRBJ1-6, with D perhaps TRBD1 (6 bases). Trimming pared 5 bases from V and 4 bases from J, leaving 9 bases between. The CDR3 is 14 residues long. CDR1 is SGHVS and CDR2 is FQNEAQ in the germline V gene. The chain's CDR3 is CASSQDRYNSPLHF. The CDR3 DNA is TGTGCCAGCAGCCAGGACAGATATAATTCACCCCTCCACTTT.

This clonotype was detected a few times. The junction departs from germline at one end; a sequencing error may be responsible. V is TRBV20-1 and J is TRBJ2-3, with D unresolved. The germline V gene has CDR1 DFQATT and CDR2 SNEGSKA (reference sequence). The CDR3 runs to 13 residues. CDR3 DNA: TGCAGTGCTAGTTCCGGCAGAGAGGAGAGTAATGGTTTT. This sequence encodes CSASSGREESNGF.

This clonotype was counted once. The rearrangement joins TRBV6-1 to TRBJ2-5; D ambiguous. The CDR3 runs to 14 residues. V was pared by 1 base and J by 4 bases, with 10 bases between. Germline V gene data show CDR1 as MNHNS and CDR2 as SASEGT. DNA for the CDR3: TGTGCCAGCAGTGAAGGGACGGTAGCAGAGACCCAGTACTTC. This gives the protein CASSEGTVAETQYF.

This clonotype was recorded once. The CDR3 region has the DNA TGTGCCAGCAGTTACCGACAGGGGAAAGAGACCCAGTACTTC. Translating gives CASSYRQGKETQYF. This chain joins TRBV6-5 and TRBJ2-5; 8 bases align to TRBD1. V gave up 2 bases and J gave up 3 bases; unmatched junction bases: 2. The CDR3 sequence is 14 residues long. Germline loops: CDR1 MNHEY, CDR2 SVGAGI.

This clonotype was seen a few times. The V call is TRBV25-1, the J call TRBJ2-1; 9 bases are shared with TRBD2. This CDR3 spans 16 amino acids. With 5 bases clipped from V and 1 base from J, the junction kept 6 bases outside the gene matches. Germline loops: CDR1 MGHDK, CDR2 SYGVNS. As DNA, the CDR3 is TGTGCCAGCAGTAGGCGGGAGGGCCGGTCCTACAATGAGCAGTTCTTC. Amino acids: CASSRREGRSYNEQFF.

This clonotype turned up a few times. This rearrangement joins TRBV20-1 to TRBJ1-1; maybe TRBD1 (5 bases). The CDR3 is 12 residues long. Trimming took 6 bases from V and 4 from J, leaving 12 bases between them. Germline CDR1 and CDR2: DFQATT and SNEGSKA (reference sequence). The CDR3: CSARRGSTEAFF. DNA for the CDR3: TGCAGTGCAAGAAGGGGAAGCACTGAAGCTTTCTTT.

Of note for this clonotype: This CDR3 is missing its conserved last phenylalanine or tryptophan, likely due to a read error. This chain connects TRBV7-2 to TRBJ2-5, with a possible D match to TRBD1 (6 bases). The V and J ends lost 1 base and 5 bases respectively, with 14 bases between them. The V gene's germline CDR1 is SGHTA and CDR2 FQGNSA. The CDR3 has 15 amino acids. The CDR3 is CASSLGPGVVETQYY. The DNA of the CDR3 is TGTGCCAGCAGCTTAGGTCCAGGGGTAGTCGAGACCCAGTACTAC.